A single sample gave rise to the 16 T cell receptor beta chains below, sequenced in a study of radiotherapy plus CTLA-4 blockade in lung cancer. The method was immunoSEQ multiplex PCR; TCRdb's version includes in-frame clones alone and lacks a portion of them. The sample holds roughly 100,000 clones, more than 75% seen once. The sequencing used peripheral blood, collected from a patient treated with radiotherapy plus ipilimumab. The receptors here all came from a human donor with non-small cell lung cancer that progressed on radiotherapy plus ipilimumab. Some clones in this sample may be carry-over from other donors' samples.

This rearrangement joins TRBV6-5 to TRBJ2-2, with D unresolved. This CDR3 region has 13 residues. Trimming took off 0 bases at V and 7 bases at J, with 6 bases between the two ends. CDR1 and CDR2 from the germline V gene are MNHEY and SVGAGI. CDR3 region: CASSYSGIGELFF. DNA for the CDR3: TGTGCCAGCAGTTACTCGGGGATCGGGGAGCTGTTTTTT.

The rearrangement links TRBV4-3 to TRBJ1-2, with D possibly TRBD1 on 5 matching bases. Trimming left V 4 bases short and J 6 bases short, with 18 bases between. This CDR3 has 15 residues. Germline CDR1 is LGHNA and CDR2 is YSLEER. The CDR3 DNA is TGCGCCAGCAGCCCCCTCAGTGCGGGGGTTAATGGCTACACCTTC. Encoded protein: CASSPLSAGVNGYTF.

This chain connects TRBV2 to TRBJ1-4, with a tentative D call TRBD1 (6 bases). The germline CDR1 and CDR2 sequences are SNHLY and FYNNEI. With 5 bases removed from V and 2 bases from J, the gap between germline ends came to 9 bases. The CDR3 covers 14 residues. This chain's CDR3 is CASSRRGTNEKLFF. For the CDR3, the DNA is TGTGCCAGCAGTCGCAGGGGTACTAATGAAAAACTGTTTTTT.

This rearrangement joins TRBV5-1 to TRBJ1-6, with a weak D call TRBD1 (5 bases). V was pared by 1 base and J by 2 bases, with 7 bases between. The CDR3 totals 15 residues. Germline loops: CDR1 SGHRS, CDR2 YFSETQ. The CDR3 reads CASSLSGAYNSPLHF. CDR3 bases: TGCGCCAGCAGCTTGTCGGGGGCCTATAATTCACCCCTCCACTTT.

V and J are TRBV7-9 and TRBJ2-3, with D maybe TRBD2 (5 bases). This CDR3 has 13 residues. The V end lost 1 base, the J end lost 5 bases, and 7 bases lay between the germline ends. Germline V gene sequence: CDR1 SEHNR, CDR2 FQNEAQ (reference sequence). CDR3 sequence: CASSLERGDTQYF. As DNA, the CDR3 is TGTGCCAGCAGCTTAGAACGGGGAGATACGCAGTATTTT.

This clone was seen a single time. CDR3 bases: TGCGCCAGCAGCTTGGTGACTAGTGGTTCACTAGGCACAGATACGCAGTATTTT. This encodes CASSLVTSGSLGTDTQYF. The V call is TRBV5-1, the J call TRBJ2-3; possible D gene TRBD2, 6 bases. V was shortened by 0 bases and J by 1 base, with 18 bases between the two germline ends. The length of the CDR3 is 18 residues. The germline gives CDR1 SGHRS, CDR2 YFSETQ.

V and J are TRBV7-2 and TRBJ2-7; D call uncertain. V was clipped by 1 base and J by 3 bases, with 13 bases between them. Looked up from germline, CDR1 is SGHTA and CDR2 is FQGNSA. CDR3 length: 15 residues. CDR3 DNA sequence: TGTGCCAGCAGCTTAGAATCCCGAAGGGACTACGAGCAGTACTTC. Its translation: CASSLESRRDYEQYF.

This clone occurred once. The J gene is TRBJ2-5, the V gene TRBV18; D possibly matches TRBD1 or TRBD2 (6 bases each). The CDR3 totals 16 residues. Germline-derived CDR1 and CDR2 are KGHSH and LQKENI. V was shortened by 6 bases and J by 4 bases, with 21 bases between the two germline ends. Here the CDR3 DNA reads TGTGCCAGCTCCAATACCCGGGGGCAGTCCTCAGAGACCCAGTACTTC. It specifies CASSNTRGQSSETQYF.

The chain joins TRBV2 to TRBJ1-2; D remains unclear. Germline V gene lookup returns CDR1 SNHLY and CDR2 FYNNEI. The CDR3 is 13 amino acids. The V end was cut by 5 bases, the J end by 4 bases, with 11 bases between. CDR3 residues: CASSPLQTYGYTF. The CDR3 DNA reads TGTGCCAGCAGTCCCCTTCAAACCTATGGCTACACCTTC.

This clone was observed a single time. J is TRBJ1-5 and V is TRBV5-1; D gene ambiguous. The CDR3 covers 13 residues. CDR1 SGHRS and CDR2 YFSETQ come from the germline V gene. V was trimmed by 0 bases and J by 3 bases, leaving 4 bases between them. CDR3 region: CASSLAPNQPQHF. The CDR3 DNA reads TGCGCCAGCAGCTTGGCCCCCAATCAGCCCCAGCATTTT.

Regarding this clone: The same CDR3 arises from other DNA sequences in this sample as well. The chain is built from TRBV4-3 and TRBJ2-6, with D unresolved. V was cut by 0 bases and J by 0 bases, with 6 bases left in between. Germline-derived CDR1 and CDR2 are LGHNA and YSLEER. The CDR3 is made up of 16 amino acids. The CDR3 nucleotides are TGCGCCAGCAGCCAAGACGCGAGCTCTGGGGCCAACGTCCTGACTTTC. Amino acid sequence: CASSQDASSGANVLTF.

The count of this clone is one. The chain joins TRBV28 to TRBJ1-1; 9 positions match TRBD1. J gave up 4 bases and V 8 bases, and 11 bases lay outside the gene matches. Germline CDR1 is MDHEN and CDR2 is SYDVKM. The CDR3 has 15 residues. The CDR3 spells CASSTPGQGTTEAFF. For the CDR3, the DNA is TGTGCCAGCTCCACCCCGGGACAGGGAACCACTGAAGCTTTCTTT.

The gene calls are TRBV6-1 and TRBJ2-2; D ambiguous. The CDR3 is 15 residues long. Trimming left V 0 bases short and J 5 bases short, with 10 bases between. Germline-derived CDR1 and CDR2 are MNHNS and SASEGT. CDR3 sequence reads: CASSEASTETGELFF. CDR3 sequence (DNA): TGTGCCAGCAGTGAAGCGTCAACAGAGACCGGGGAGCTGTTTTTT.

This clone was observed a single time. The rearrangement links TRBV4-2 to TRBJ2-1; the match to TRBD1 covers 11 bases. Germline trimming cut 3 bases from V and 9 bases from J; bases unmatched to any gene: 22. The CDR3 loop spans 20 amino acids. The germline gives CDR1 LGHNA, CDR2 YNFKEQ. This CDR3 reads CASSQGTRDRGSFWSREQFF. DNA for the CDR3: TGTGCCAGCAGCCAGGGGACCCGGGACAGGGGGTCGTTTTGGTCTCGTGAGCAGTTCTTC.

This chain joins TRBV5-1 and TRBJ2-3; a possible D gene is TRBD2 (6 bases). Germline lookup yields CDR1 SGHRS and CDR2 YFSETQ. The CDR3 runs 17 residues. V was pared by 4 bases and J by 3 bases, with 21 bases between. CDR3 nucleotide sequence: TGCGCCAGCAGCCAACGAACCGAGAGACTAGGAACAGATACGCAGTATTTT. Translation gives CASSQRTERLGTDTQYF.

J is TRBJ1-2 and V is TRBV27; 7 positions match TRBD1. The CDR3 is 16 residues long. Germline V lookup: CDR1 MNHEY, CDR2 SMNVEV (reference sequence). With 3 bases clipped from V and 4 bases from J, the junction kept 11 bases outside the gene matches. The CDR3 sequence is CASSFLLTGRGYGYTF. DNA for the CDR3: TGTGCCAGCAGTTTTCTTTTGACAGGGAGAGGCTATGGCTACACCTTC.